This TCR beta chain stems from a study of blood T cell repertoires in COVID-19. Turning to the study itself: There were acute and convalescent COVID-19 samples, and they came from the United States, Italy and Spain.

Germline CDR1 and CDR2: SGDLS and YYNGEE. This CDR3 is built from 15 residues. The trim removed 0 bases at V and 2 bases at J, leaving 3 bases unmatched. Original handling: Amplification of reference gene primers was used by the study to estimate nucleated cell counts. Some clones are missing from TCRdb's copy, which holds only in-frame ones; the method was immunoSEQ multiplex PCR. The V and J calls and clone size were taken over from that table, and D and trimming were inferred from the DNA. Of 350,000 to 550,000 clones listed, 80% to 90% are singletons. Recovered Cohort 3 donors showed two negative PCRs, clearance, or symptom resolution.

The chain combines TRBV9 with TRBJ2-7, with 9 bases fitting TRBD2. What was sequenced was PBMCs or T cells enriched from blood (not recorded which). The origin of this receptor is a man aged 25 to 40 who had recovered from COVID-19. The CDR3 here is CASSVGSGGTYEQYF. The CDR3 DNA reads as TGTGCCAGCAGCGTAGGAAGCGGGGGGACCTACGAGCAGTACTTC.